These 19 T cell receptor beta chains originate from one sample sequenced in a study of blood T cells in healthy people across ages. It was with a sample-barcoded 5' primer and a J-beta primer mix that a second PCR of about 6 to 12 cycles was run. TCRdb re-called the 5' RACE reads with MiXCR, one entry per CDR3 protein. The sample has about a million distinct CDR3 sequences, around 48% seen once. Sequencing input: blood. All receptors derive from a man aged 25-40 years in good health.

This clonotype was picked up a small number of times. The chain joins TRBV7-8 to TRBJ1-5; TRBD1 is a possible D gene (5 bases). Germline CDR1 is SGHVS and CDR2 is FQNEAQ. Trimming left V 2 bases short and J 4 bases short, with 12 bases between. There are 15 residues in the CDR3. CDR3 in amino acids: CASSLSQGRNQPQHF. As DNA, the CDR3 is TGTGCCAGCAGCTTAAGCCAGGGTAGAAATCAGCCCCAGCATTTT.

This clonotype has only one observation. This chain links TRBV5-1 with TRBJ2-5, with 10 bases identical to TRBD1. The J call may not be correct, given that the DNA end is closer to TRBJ2-7. Germline-derived CDR1 and CDR2 are SGHRS and YFSETQ. The CDR3 is 15 amino acids. CDR3 nucleotides: TGCGCCAGCAGTGCACCGGGACAGGGGTTCGACGAGCAGTACTTC. Protein sequence: CASSAPGQGFDEQYF.

This sequence joins TRBV15 and TRBJ2-2; 15 bases are shared with TRBD2. CDR1 and CDR2 from the germline V gene are LNHNV and YYDKDF (reference sequence). This CDR3 region has 18 residues. V was clipped by 0 bases and J by 7 bases; unmatched bases: 6. CDR3 DNA sequence: TGTGCCACCAGCAGAGATCTCGGACTAGCGGGAGGGGACGGGGAGCTGTTTTTT. It is translated as CATSRDLGLAGGDGELFF.

This clonotype was observed a few times. The CDR3 reads CSARDGASGVSSTDTQYF. As DNA, the CDR3 is TGCAGTGCTAGAGATGGTGCTAGCGGGGTGTCGAGCACAGATACGCAGTATTTT. The V call is TRBV20-1, the J call TRBJ2-3, with TRBD2 matching over 9 bases. Germline V gene lookup returns CDR1 DFQATT and CDR2 SNEGSKA (reference sequence). The CDR3 totals 18 residues. The V and J ends lost 0 bases and 0 bases, in that order; junction bases with no gene match: 10.

The rearrangement joins TRBV6-5 to TRBJ2-5, with TRBD1 matching 8 bases. The trim removed 8 bases at V and 3 bases at J, leaving 14 bases unmatched. This CDR3 contains 16 residues. Germline V gene lookup returns CDR1 MNHEY and CDR2 SVGAGI. The CDR3 here is CASGDMPGQGKETQYF. The DNA for the CDR3 is TGTGCCAGCGGAGACATGCCCGGACAGGGAAAAGAGACCCAGTACTTC.

The chain carries TRBV6-5 and TRBJ2-7; 7 bases agree with TRBD1. V lost 3 bases to trimming and J lost 0 bases; unmatched junction nucleotides: 8. CDR1 is MNHEY, CDR2 SVGAGI, per germline. The CDR3 extends over 16 amino acids. For the CDR3, the DNA is TGTGCCAGCAGTTATGGTGGTCAGGGGGACTCCTACGAGCAGTACTTC. As protein: CASSYGGQGDSYEQYF.

This clonotype occurred a few times. The chain joins TRBV6-2 or TRBV6-3 to TRBJ1-6; D is unresolved. Looked up from germline, CDR1 is MNHEY and CDR2 is SVGEGT. This CDR3 is 15 amino acids long. The germline V and J ends were trimmed by 5 bases and 9 bases, with 17 bases remaining between them. CDR3 sequence: CASSPTVVGSSPLHF. Here the CDR3 DNA reads TGTGCCAGCAGTCCTACCGTCGTAGGTAGTTCACCCCTCCACTTT.

The chain couples TRBV10-3 to TRBJ2-5; possibly TRBD1 for D (6 bases). The end of the DNA is better explained by TRBJ2-7, so the J call may be wrong. Germline loops: CDR1 ENHRY, CDR2 SYGVKD. The CDR3 has 14 amino acids. Here the CDR3 reads CAISDQGGSYEQYF. As DNA, the CDR3 is TGTGCCATCAGTGACCAAGGGGGATCCTACGAGCAGTACTTC.

V gene TRBV24-1 combines with J gene TRBJ1-1; D unclear. The germline V gene encodes CDR1 KGHDR and CDR2 SFDVKD. The ends were cut back, 4 bases at V and 1 base at J, with 12 bases in the middle. This CDR3 is 15 amino acids long. The CDR3 is CATSERVLGNTEAFF. As DNA, the CDR3 is TGTGCCACCAGTGAGCGGGTTTTGGGGAACACTGAAGCTTTCTTT.

This chain links TRBV20-1 with TRBJ2-3; TRBD2 matches at 15 bases. V lost 3 bases to trimming and J lost 0 bases; unmatched junction nucleotides: 10. This CDR3 has 19 residues. Germline CDR1 reads DFQATT; CDR2 reads SNEGSKA (reference sequence). Here the CDR3 DNA reads TGCAGTGCTAGGATCGGACTAGCGGGGGGGGACCTGAGCACAGATACGCAGTATTTT. Its translation: CSARIGLAGGDLSTDTQYF.

The chain uses TRBV27 and TRBJ2-7; the D is unclear. The CDR3 runs to 14 residues. Germline values: CDR1 MNHEY, CDR2 SMNVEV (reference sequence). Trimming pared 5 bases from V and 3 bases from J, leaving 14 bases between. The CDR3 DNA is TGTGCCAGCAGTGTAATAGGGTTTGGCTACGAGCAGTACTTC. Translated, it gives CASSVIGFGYEQYF.

This clonotype was counted between two and nine times. This CDR3 reads CASSQDYSEQYF. The CDR3 DNA reads as TGCGCCAGCAGCCAAGACTACAGCGAGCAGTACTTC. This rearrangement joins TRBV4-3 to TRBJ2-7; D remains unclear. CDR1 is LGHNA, CDR2 YSLEER, per germline. The CDR3 is made up of 12 amino acids. Trimming pared 0 bases from V and 6 bases from J, leaving 6 bases between.

This clonotype came up a few times. The chain couples TRBV4-1 to TRBJ2-3; D perhaps matches TRBD1 (6 bases). With 4 bases removed from V and 2 bases from J, the gap between germline ends came to 16 bases. Germline CDR1 MGHRA, CDR2 YSYEKL. This CDR3 region has 16 residues. The CDR3 DNA reads TGCGCCAGCAGCCTGTGGGACATAGTATCCACAGATACGCAGTATTTT. Protein product: CASSLWDIVSTDTQYF.

The chain uses TRBV5-5 and TRBJ2-7, with no clear D. V was trimmed by 1 base and J by 6 bases, leaving 11 bases between them. CDR1 is SGHKS and CDR2 is YYEKEE in the germline V gene (reference sequence). The CDR3 runs to 13 residues. CDR3 sequence (DNA): TGTGCCAGCAGCTTGTCCCCCGGTAGCGAGCAGTACTTC. Amino acid sequence: CASSLSPGSEQYF.

The chain joins TRBV7-2 to TRBJ2-7; 9 bases are a match to TRBD1. The CDR3 loop spans 15 amino acids. Germline V CDR1 and CDR2: SGHTA, FQGNSA. V was clipped by 1 base and J by 7 bases; unmatched bases: 8. The CDR3 sequence is CASSLDLGTGREQYF. For the CDR3, the DNA is TGTGCCAGCAGCTTAGATCTAGGGACAGGGCGGGAGCAGTACTTC. The variable domain in full, completed from reference TRBV7-2 and TRBJ2-7, reads GAGVSQSPSNKVTEKGKDVELRCDPISGHTALYWYRQSLGQGLEFLIYFQGNSAPDKSGLPSDRFSAERTGGSVSTLTIQRTQQEDSAVYLCASSLDLGTGREQYFGPGTRLTVT.

The chain is built from TRBV30 and TRBJ2-1; the match to TRBD2 covers 11 bases. V dropped 3 bases and J dropped 4; count of bases not matched to a gene: 8. The CDR3 contains 16 residues. CDR1 GTSNPN and CDR2 SVGIG come from the germline V gene (reference sequence). CDR3 amino acids: CAWSETLAGGYNEQFF. For the CDR3, the DNA is TGTGCCTGGAGCGAGACCCTAGCGGGGGGATACAATGAGCAGTTCTTC.

This clonotype occurred once. The chain is built from TRBV18 and TRBJ2-7; D is perhaps TRBD1 (5 bases). The DNA end is a closer match to TRBJ2-5, so the J assignment may be wrong. Germline-derived CDR1 and CDR2 are KGHSH and LQKENI. CDR3 size: 14 residues. The CDR3 region is CASSPLATDETQYF. In DNA form, the CDR3 reads TGTGCCAGCTCACCCCTCGCGACAGATGAGACCCAGTACTTC.

The rearrangement uses TRBV9 and TRBJ2-7; tentative D call: TRBD1 (6 bases). Trimming took 1 base from V and 2 from J, leaving 13 bases between them. Germline loops: CDR1 SGDLS, CDR2 YYNGEE. The CDR3 has 15 amino acids. CDR3 sequence: CASSVLAGVAYEQYF. The CDR3, as DNA: TGTGCCAGCAGCGTATTGGCAGGGGTTGCCTACGAGCAGTACTTC.

This chain uses TRBV9 with TRBJ2-1, with a weak D call TRBD2 (5 bases). Germline CDR1 and CDR2: SGDLS and YYNGEE. The germline V and J ends were trimmed by 0 bases and 7 bases, with 26 bases remaining between them. CDR3 length equals 19 residues. CDR3 region: CASSVAPNIASSFQNEQFF. The CDR3 DNA is TGTGCCAGCAGCGTAGCCCCCAATATAGCTAGCAGCTTTCAGAATGAGCAGTTCTTC.